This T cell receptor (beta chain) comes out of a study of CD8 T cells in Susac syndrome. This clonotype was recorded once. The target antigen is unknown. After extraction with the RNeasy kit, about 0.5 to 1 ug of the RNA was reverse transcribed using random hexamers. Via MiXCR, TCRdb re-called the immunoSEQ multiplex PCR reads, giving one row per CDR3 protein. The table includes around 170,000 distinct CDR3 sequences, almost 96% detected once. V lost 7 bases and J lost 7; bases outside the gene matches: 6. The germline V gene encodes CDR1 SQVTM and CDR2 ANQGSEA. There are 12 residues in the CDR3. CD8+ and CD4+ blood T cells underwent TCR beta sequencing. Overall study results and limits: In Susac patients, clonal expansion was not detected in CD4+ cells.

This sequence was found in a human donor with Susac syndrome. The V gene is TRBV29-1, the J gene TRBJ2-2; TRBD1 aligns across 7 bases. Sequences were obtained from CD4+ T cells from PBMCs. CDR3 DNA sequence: TGCAGCGGAGGGGGCTGGGGCGGGGAGCTGTTTTTT. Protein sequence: CSGGGWGGELFF.